The sequence of this TCR beta chain was determined in a study of spatial heterogeneity in lung cancer. Time point specified: blood at routine non-recurrence follow-up after resection. TCRdb passed the 5' RACE reads through MiXCR, listing each CDR3 protein once. The profile shows over 40,000 distinct CDR3 sequences, about 10% of them singletons. The CDR3 is 13 amino acids. Between the trimmed V and J ends, which lost 4 bases and 6 bases, there was a span of 13 bases. CDR1 DFQATT and CDR2 SNEGSKA come from the germline V gene (reference sequence). The receptor's source is a male donor with early-stage non-small cell lung cancer. Sequenced material: PBMCs, taken at follow-up. The rearrangement uses TRBV20-1 and TRBJ2-4; D is ambiguous. CDR3 sequence (DNA): TGCAGTGCTAATGACTTGCGGAGAAACATTCAGTACTTC. Its protein is CSANDLRRNIQYF.